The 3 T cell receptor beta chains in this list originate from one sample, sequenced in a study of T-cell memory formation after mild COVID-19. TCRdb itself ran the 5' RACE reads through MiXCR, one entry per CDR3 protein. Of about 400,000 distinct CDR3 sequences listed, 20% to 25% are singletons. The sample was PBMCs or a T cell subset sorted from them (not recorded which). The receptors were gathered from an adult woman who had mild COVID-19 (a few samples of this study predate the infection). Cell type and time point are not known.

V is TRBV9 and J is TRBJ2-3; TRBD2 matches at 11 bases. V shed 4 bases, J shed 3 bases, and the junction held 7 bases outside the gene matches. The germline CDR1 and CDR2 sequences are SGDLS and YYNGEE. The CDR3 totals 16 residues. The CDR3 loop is CASSRTSGGLTDTQYF. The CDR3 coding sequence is TGTGCCAGCAGCAGAACTAGCGGGGGTCTGACAGATACGCAGTATTTT. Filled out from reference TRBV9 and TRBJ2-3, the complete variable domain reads DSGVTQTPKHLITATGQRVTLRCSPRSGDLSVYWYQQSLDQGLQFLIQYYNGEERAKGNILERFSAQQFPDLHSELNLSSLELGDSALYFCASSRTSGGLTDTQYFGPGTRLTVL.

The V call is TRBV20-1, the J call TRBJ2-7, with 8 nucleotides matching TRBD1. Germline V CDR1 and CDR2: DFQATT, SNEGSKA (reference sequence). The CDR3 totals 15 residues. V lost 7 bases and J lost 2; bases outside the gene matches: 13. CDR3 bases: TGCAGTGTTCAGGGTTCGGGACAGGCACCCTACGAGCAGTACTTC. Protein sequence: CSVQGSGQAPYEQYF.

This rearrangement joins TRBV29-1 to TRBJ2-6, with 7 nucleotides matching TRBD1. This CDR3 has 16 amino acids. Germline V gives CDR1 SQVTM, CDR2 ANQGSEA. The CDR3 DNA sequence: TGCAGTTTCAGGGGGTACCCTAGCTCTGGGGCCAACGTCCTGACTTTC. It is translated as CSFRGYPSSGANVLTF.